The 27 T cell receptor beta chains below come from one sample, sequenced in a study of cytomegalovirus exposure and HLA in healthy donors. Use of 60 Vbeta and 13 Jbeta primers characterized the PCR. Clones were sequenced by immunoSEQ multiplex PCR, and TCRdb holds only the in-frame ones, with some missing. Altogether some 220,000 clones are present, just over 75% being singletons, with the ten largest covering around 2.8%. The sample comprised PBMCs. These receptors were obtained from a woman aged 55-70 years in good health and CMV-seropositive.

J is TRBJ2-1 and V is TRBV6-1; TRBD1 matches at 7 bases. The CDR3 length is 15 residues. Germline V CDR1 and CDR2: MNHNS, SASEGT. The V gene end was trimmed by 3 bases and the J gene end by 3 bases; junction bases not matched to a gene: 5. DNA of the CDR3: TGTGCCAGCAGTGAGGGGGACAGTATCTACAATGAGCAGTTCTTC. Translating gives CASSEGDSIYNEQFF.

J is TRBJ2-5 and V is TRBV30; 8 nucleotides align to TRBD2. The germline gives CDR1 GTSNPN, CDR2 SVGIG (reference sequence). The CDR3 covers 13 residues. V trimming: 2 bases; J trimming: 11 bases; junction bases outside the gene matches: 10. In nucleotides, the CDR3 is TGTGCCTGGAGTACCGGGGGGGGGTACGGGCAGTACTTC. Its translation is CAWSTGGGYGQYF.

The rearrangement uses TRBV4-1 and TRBJ2-7; 7 positions agree with TRBD1. This CDR3 has 15 residues. Unmatched junction bases numbered 6, after V lost 0 bases and J lost 4 bases. Germline-derived CDR1 and CDR2 are MGHRA and YSYEKL. For the CDR3, the DNA is TGCGCCAGCAGCCAAGATAACGGCAGGGGGTACGAGCAGTACTTC. Its protein is CASSQDNGRGYEQYF.

This clone occurred a few times. The chain combines TRBV7-2 with TRBJ2-7; TRBD1 is a possible D gene (5 bases). The germline V gene has CDR1 SGHTA and CDR2 FQGNSA. This CDR3 region has 12 residues. V was cut by 1 base and J by 7 bases, with 8 bases left in between. CDR3 coding DNA: TGTGCCAGCAGCTTAGACCAGGGTGAGCAGTACTTC. This codes for CASSLDQGEQYF.

The chain combines TRBV29-1 with TRBJ2-2; D is perhaps TRBD1 (6 bases). V dropped 1 base and J dropped 4 bases, with 10 bases sitting between them. This CDR3 comprises 14 residues. Looked up from germline, CDR1 is SQVTM and CDR2 is ANQGSEA. The DNA of the CDR3 is TGCAGCGTTGAAGTGGGACACTCCACCGGGGAGCTGTTTTTT. Protein: CSVEVGHSTGELFF.

CDR3 sequence reads: CASSGSGEAAEQYF. DNA of the CDR3: TGTGCCAGCAGTGGGTCGGGGGAGGCCGCCGAGCAGTACTTC. The J gene is TRBJ2-7, the V gene TRBV28, with D perhaps TRBD2 (6 bases). CDR1 MDHEN and CDR2 SYDVKM come from the germline V gene. The germline V and J ends were trimmed by 5 bases and 6 bases, with 17 bases remaining between them. The CDR3 has 14 residues.

The rearrangement uses TRBV11-2 and TRBJ1-1; no reliable D call. CDR1 SGHAT and CDR2 FQNNGV come from the germline V gene. The CDR3 covers 14 residues. The V end was cut by 4 bases, the J end by 1 base, with 10 bases between. The CDR3 nucleotides are TGTGCCAGCAGCTCCGCGGGGTGGAACACTGAAGCTTTCTTT. Translating gives CASSSAGWNTEAFF.

The CDR3 sequence is CATSNPGQGSSYNEQFF. The CDR3 DNA reads as TGTGCCACCTCCAACCCGGGACAGGGGTCTTCCTACAATGAGCAGTTCTTC. The gene calls are TRBV18 and TRBJ2-1, with 10 bases aligning to TRBD1. Germline V gene lookup returns CDR1 KGHSH and CDR2 LQKENI. The junction had 13 bases not matched to a gene; V was cut back by 10 bases and J by 1 base. The length of the CDR3 is 17 residues. Based on the CDR3 plus reference TRBV18 and TRBJ2-1, the full variable domain is NAGVMQNPRHLVRRRGQEARLRCSPMKGHSHVYWYRQLPEEGLKFMVYLQKENIIDESGMPKERFSAEFPKEGPSILRIQQVVRGDSAAYFCATSNPGQGSSYNEQFFGPGTRLTVL.

V is TRBV28 and J is TRBJ2-7; 9 bases are a match to TRBD1. Germline V gives CDR1 MDHEN, CDR2 SYDVKM. The CDR3 runs 14 residues. Trimming at V came to 5 bases and at J to 5 bases, leaving 7 bases not matched to a gene. The CDR3 spells CASSPGTGLDEQYF. The CDR3 DNA follows: TGTGCCAGCAGTCCTGGGACAGGGCTGGACGAGCAGTACTTC. Using reference TRBV28 and TRBJ2-7 for the parts outside the CDR3, the full variable domain is DVKVTQSSRYLVKRTGEKVFLECVQDMDHENMFWYRQDPGLGLRLIYFSYDVKMKEKGDIPEGYSVSREKKERFSLILESASTNQTSMYLCASSPGTGLDEQYFGPGTRLTVT.

V is TRBV28 and J is TRBJ1-3; 9 bases fit TRBD1. CDR1 is MDHEN and CDR2 is SYDVKM in the germline V gene. CDR3 size: 16 residues. V was clipped by 8 bases and J by 0 bases; unmatched bases: 8. CDR3 sequence: CASGANRGLSGNTIYF. In DNA form, the CDR3 reads TGTGCCAGCGGAGCCAACAGGGGGCTCTCTGGAAACACCATATATTTT. Supplemented by reference TRBV28 and TRBJ1-3, the full variable domain reads DVKVTQSSRYLVKRTGEKVFLECVQDMDHENMFWYRQDPGLGLRLIYFSYDVKMKEKGDIPEGYSVSREKKERFSLILESASTNQTSMYLCASGANRGLSGNTIYFGEGSWLTVV.

This chain connects TRBV6-1 to TRBJ1-2, with 11 bases lining up with TRBD1. V lost 10 bases to trimming and J lost 7 bases; unmatched junction nucleotides: 11. CDR1 and CDR2 from the germline V gene are MNHNS and SASEGT. CDR3 length: 14 amino acids. The CDR3 sequence is CATAGTGGRLGYTF. The CDR3 coding sequence is TGTGCCACCGCCGGGACAGGGGGTCGTCTTGGCTACACCTTC.

The V call is TRBV5-4, the J call TRBJ2-5; D possibly corresponds to TRBD2 (6 bases). The CDR3 is 14 amino acids. Germline assignment: CDR1 SGHNT and CDR2 YYREEE (reference sequence). Trimming pared 0 bases from V and 3 bases from J, leaving 9 bases between. The CDR3 coding sequence is TGTGCCAGCAGCTTGGGCGGGGCAAAAGAGACCCAGTACTTC. Translated, it gives CASSLGGAKETQYF. The variable domain in full, with the rest retrieved from reference TRBV5-4 and TRBJ2-5, is ETGVTQSPTHLIKTRGQQVTLRCSSQSGHNTVSWYQQALGQGPQFIFQYYREEENGRGNFPPRFSGLQFPNYSSELNVNALELDDSALYLCASSLGGAKETQYFGPGTRLLVL.

The V call is TRBV5-4, the J call TRBJ2-5, with D unresolved. Per the germline V gene, CDR1 is SGHNT and CDR2 is YYREEE (reference sequence). This CDR3 contains 16 residues. The ends were cut back, 7 bases at V and 5 bases at J, with 24 bases in the middle. The CDR3 loop reads CASGRFLSELMETQYF. In nucleotides, the CDR3 is TGTGCCAGCGGCCGATTTTTGAGCGAGCTTATGGAGACCCAGTACTTC.

The gene calls are TRBV7-2 and TRBJ2-5; tentatively, D is TRBD1 (5 bases). Germline V CDR1 and CDR2: SGHTA, FQGNSA. The CDR3 spans 14 residues. Trimming took 1 base from V and 5 from J, leaving 11 bases between them. CDR3 loop: CASSLEPGRETQYF. DNA of the CDR3: TGTGCCAGCAGCTTAGAGCCAGGGCGGGAGACCCAGTACTTC.

The DNA for the CDR3 is TGTGCCAGCAGCTCTGGAGCGGACAATGAGCAGTTCTTC. Translating it yields CASSSGADNEQFF. The chain recombines TRBV7-6 with TRBJ2-1; tentative D call: TRBD2 (5 bases). CDR1 is SGHVS and CDR2 is FNYEAQ in the germline V gene. Trimming removed 4 bases at V and 5 bases at J, with 9 bases between. The CDR3 runs 13 residues.

The chain employs TRBV5-1 and TRBJ1-1; 9 bases are a match to TRBD1. This CDR3 comprises 13 residues. Per the germline V gene, CDR1 is SGHRS and CDR2 is YFSETQ. The V gene end was trimmed by 4 bases and the J gene end by 3 bases; junction bases not matched to a gene: 1. The CDR3 protein is CASSRDRDTEAFF. CDR3 nucleotide sequence: TGCGCCAGCAGCCGGGACAGGGACACTGAAGCTTTCTTT.

This clone is a singleton in its sample. The chain is built from TRBV9 and TRBJ1-5, with TRBD1 as a possible D gene (5 bases). This CDR3 comprises 14 residues. Deletions cut 0 bases from V and 8 bases from J, with 12 bases between. The germline CDR1 and CDR2 sequences are SGDLS and YYNGEE. DNA for the CDR3: TGTGCCAGCAGCGTAGGTGGGGGGGTAGAGCCCCAGCATTTT. Protein: CASSVGGGVEPQHF.

The sample holds a few counts of this clone. V usage is TRBV28 and J usage is TRBJ2-7, with unresolved D. V was clipped by 6 bases and J by 2 bases, with 11 bases between them. CDR1 and CDR2 from the germline V gene are MDHEN and SYDVKM. The CDR3 sequence is 13 residues long. CDR3: CASSPDGPYEQYF. CDR3 in DNA: TGTGCCAGCAGCCCGGATGGGCCCTACGAGCAGTACTTC.

The chain joins TRBV15 to TRBJ1-1; no clear D gene. The germline CDR1 and CDR2 sequences are LNHNV and YYDKDF (reference sequence). The CDR3 consists of 18 residues. Trimming took 0 bases from V and 1 from J, leaving 18 bases between them. The CDR3: CATSRDVPRGRRNTEAFF. The CDR3, as DNA: TGTGCCACCAGCAGAGATGTGCCTCGAGGGCGGCGGAACACTGAAGCTTTCTTT.

The chain combines TRBV5-6 with TRBJ1-2; the match to TRBD1 covers 7 bases. V was clipped by 0 bases and J by 8 bases; unmatched bases: 7. Germline values: CDR1 SGHDT, CDR2 YYEEEE. The CDR3 has 14 amino acids. The CDR3 coding sequence is TGTGCCAGCAGCTTGGGACAGGGCCTGGGGGGCTACACCTTC. This codes for CASSLGQGLGGYTF.

The genes are TRBV6-1 and TRBJ2-7; D is possibly TRBD1 (5 bases). Germline-derived CDR1 and CDR2 are MNHNS and SASEGT. The CDR3 is 13 amino acids. V lost 2 bases and J lost 3, with 8 bases in between. The CDR3 loop is CASSEHRFYEQYF. In nucleotides, the CDR3 is TGTGCCAGCAGTGAACACAGGTTCTACGAGCAGTACTTC.

V gene TRBV6-5 combines with J gene TRBJ1-2; 9 nucleotides match TRBD1. V was clipped by 1 base and J by 8 bases; unmatched bases: 2. The CDR3 runs 13 residues. Per the germline V gene, CDR1 is MNHEY and CDR2 is SVGAGI. CDR3: CASSYLGQGGYTF. The CDR3 coding sequence is TGTGCCAGCAGTTACTTGGGACAGGGAGGCTACACCTTC.

The gene calls are TRBV6-6 and TRBJ2-1; 9 nucleotides align to TRBD1. The CDR3 covers 15 residues. With 6 bases clipped from V and 4 bases from J, the junction kept 7 bases outside the gene matches. Looked up from germline, CDR1 is MNHNY and CDR2 is SVGAGI (reference sequence). The CDR3 DNA is TGTGCCAGCAGCCTGACAGGGGGACGATACAATGAGCAGTTCTTC. Translation gives CASSLTGGRYNEQFF.

This chain links TRBV5-6 with TRBJ2-4; no clear D gene. CDR3 size: 14 residues. V was clipped by 0 bases and J by 6 bases, with 10 bases between them. The germline CDR1 and CDR2 sequences are SGHDT and YYEEEE. The CDR3 DNA reads as TGTGCCAGCAGCTTGGGGCAGGCTGGAAACATTCAGTACTTC. Its translation is CASSLGQAGNIQYF.

This clone was counted between two and nine times. The V call is TRBV7-7, the J call TRBJ2-3; D remains ambiguous. Deletions cut 5 bases from V and 5 bases from J, with 8 bases between. The CDR3 is made up of 12 amino acids. Germline CDR1 and CDR2: SSHAT and FNYEAQ (reference sequence). This CDR3 is CASSDGLDTQYF. CDR3 DNA: TGTGCCAGCAGCGACGGGTTAGATACGCAGTATTTT.

A few counts support this clone. This chain joins TRBV5-4 and TRBJ2-2, with 7 positions matching TRBD2. The CDR3 spans 16 residues. The ends lost 4 bases at V and 3 bases at J; junction bases unmatched: 9. Germline assignment: CDR1 SGHNT and CDR2 YYREEE (reference sequence). CDR3 residues: CASSPFAGDDTGELFF. The CDR3 coding sequence is TGTGCCAGCAGCCCCTTCGCGGGGGATGACACCGGGGAGCTGTTTTTT.

Only a few counts were recorded for this clone. This chain uses TRBV5-1 with TRBJ2-2; 7 positions match TRBD1. The germline gives CDR1 SGHRS, CDR2 YFSETQ. CDR3 length: 13 amino acids. Unmatched junction bases numbered 1, after V lost 4 bases and J lost 4 bases. The DNA of the CDR3 is TGCGCCAGCAGCCGGGACAGCACCGGGGAGCTGTTTTTT. It encodes CASSRDSTGELFF.